This T cell receptor (beta chain) came from a study of T cell responses to AZD1222 COVID-19 vaccine. Broader study findings: Compared with day 0, the breadth and depth of the Spike-specific TCR repertoire rose significantly after two doses of AZD1222.

The table came from immunoSEQ multiplex PCR; TCRdb's copy has only in-frame clones and leaves some out. The profile shows 160,000 or so clones, 92% of them singletons. From germline, CDR1 is SEHNR and CDR2 FQNEAQ (reference sequence). The CDR3 extends over 12 amino acids. Deletions cut 5 bases from V and 4 bases from J, with 8 bases between. Of note for this clone: Its antigen is currently unknown. Other DNA sequences from this sample encode an identical CDR3 as well.

Sequenced material: peripheral blood, taken 28 days after the second AZD1222 dose. This receptor was obtained from an adult who received the AZD1222 COVID-19 vaccine. The rearrangement links TRBV7-9 to TRBJ1-1; the D is unclear. CDR3: CASSPPGTEAFF. DNA for the CDR3: TGTGCCAGCAGCCCCCCGGGCACTGAAGCTTTCTTT.